The rows below give T cell receptor beta chains drawn from one sample of a study of T cell responses to AZD1222 COVID-19 vaccine. Libraries were prepared by immunoSEQ multiplex PCR; TCRdb keeps only in-frame clonotypes and omits some of them. The repertoire holds 150,000 to 200,000 clones, with more than 70% as singletons. The sequences come from peripheral blood, collected 28 days after the second AZD1222 dose. These receptors originate from an adult who received the AZD1222 COVID-19 vaccine. Both conserved end residues are part of each CDR3. Each record gives: J gene, V gene, D gene, CDR3 protein. The D gene is left open where the match is weak.

J: TRBJ1-6
V: TRBV6-5
D: .
CDR3: CASSYVGPNSPLHF

J: TRBJ2-1
V: TRBV19
D: TRBD2
CDR3: CASSAGTSGRWDEQFF

J: TRBJ2-1
V: TRBV5-6
D: .
CDR3: CASSLGSLAVNEQFF

J: TRBJ1-2
V: TRBV28
D: .
CDR3: CASSTPGGGYGYTF

J: TRBJ2-7
V: TRBV6-2/TRBV6-3
D: .
CDR3: CASSQWRTYEQYF

J: TRBJ2-7
V: TRBV18
D: TRBD1
CDR3: CASSPPGTGGAGEQYF

J: TRBJ1-4
V: TRBV27
D: TRBD1
CDR3: CASSLWGGQLNEKLFF

J: TRBJ2-1
V: TRBV6-4
D: .
CDR3: CASSDSLASSYNEQFF

J: TRBJ2-1
V: TRBV5-1
D: .
CDR3: CASSSTELATNNEQFF

J: TRBJ2-4
V: TRBV4-3
D: .
CDR3: CASSQGTQASKNIQYF

J: TRBJ2-1
V: TRBV7-3
D: .
CDR3: CASSFGTGVYNEQFF

J: TRBJ2-2
V: TRBV19
D: .
CDR3: CASRSGSGTGELFF

J: TRBJ2-5
V: TRBV15
D: .
CDR3: CATSRGYGAEETQYF

J: TRBJ2-7
V: TRBV6-5
D: .
CDR3: CASSYSASGAGYEQYF

J: TRBJ2-2
V: TRBV27
D: .
CDR3: CASSPKKIRTGELFF

J: TRBJ1-4
V: TRBV28
D: .
CDR3: CASSRPTFTYPGGKLFF

J: TRBJ1-2
V: TRBV18
D: TRBD1
CDR3: CASSRTGPGYTF

J: TRBJ2-3
V: TRBV20-1
D: .
CDR3: CSALTDTQYF

J: TRBJ1-2
V: TRBV2
D: .
CDR3: CASSRGGYGYTF

J: TRBJ2-7
V: TRBV13
D: TRBD2
CDR3: CASSLKAQVKAGWSYEQYF

J: TRBJ2-5
V: TRBV7-7
D: TRBD1
CDR3: CASSISTGGQETQYF

J: TRBJ1-5
V: TRBV2
D: .
CDR3: CASSLGQVNQPQHF

J: TRBJ2-7
V: TRBV4-1
D: TRBD1
CDR3: CASSQTRQGAGYEQYF

J: TRBJ1-4
V: TRBV27
D: .
CDR3: CASTKDARGREKLFF

J: TRBJ2-5
V: TRBV21-1
D: .
CDR3: CASDGGVARGQETQYF

J: TRBJ1-2
V: TRBV5-1
D: .
CDR3: CASLPGPRGYGYTF

J: TRBJ2-2
V: TRBV28
D: .
CDR3: CASRSPSSVLNTGELFF

J: TRBJ2-7
V: TRBV7-2
D: TRBD1
CDR3: CASSLLPGTGVAYEQYF

J: TRBJ2-2
V: TRBV10-3
D: TRBD1
CDR3: CAIRSGTENTGELFF

J: TRBJ2-2
V: TRBV14
D: .
CDR3: CASSQSNTGELFF

J: TRBJ1-2
V: TRBV29-1
D: .
CDR3: CSVEAVRDRDGYTF

J: TRBJ2-3
V: TRBV25-1
D: .
CDR3: CASSVDRRTDTQYF

J: TRBJ2-2
V: TRBV3-1/TRBV3-2
D: TRBD2
CDR3: CASSQAGAGELFF

J: TRBJ1-2
V: TRBV4-3
D: .
CDR3: CASSQERGVYGYTF

J: TRBJ1-2
V: TRBV11-2
D: TRBD1
CDR3: CASSPGQGAFYGYTF

J: TRBJ1-2
V: TRBV25-1
D: .
CDR3: CASREFYGYTF

J: TRBJ2-7
V: TRBV5-4
D: .
CDR3: CASTSQESNFYEQYF

J: TRBJ1-5
V: TRBV25-1
D: .
CDR3: CASSATGTPPQHF

J: TRBJ1-1
V: TRBV27
D: .
CDR3: CASSLESGMNTEAFF

J: TRBJ1-2
V: TRBV28
D: .
CDR3: CASSIGAGQAYGYTF

J: TRBJ2-7
V: TRBV2
D: .
CDR3: CASSERAGQYF

J: TRBJ2-7
V: TRBV28
D: .
CDR3: CASSQGGAGYEQYF

J: TRBJ2-3
V: TRBV5-1
D: TRBD2
CDR3: CASSSQTSGSTDTQYF

J: TRBJ2-3
V: TRBV5-1
D: TRBD2
CDR3: CASSSGLAGRIDTQYF

J: TRBJ2-1
V: TRBV10-3
D: .
CDR3: CAISENALVNEQFF

J: TRBJ2-2
V: TRBV5-4
D: .
CDR3: CASSGGRSWTGELFF

J: TRBJ2-7
V: TRBV10-3
D: .
CDR3: CAIRGGTGSYEQYF

J: TRBJ2-7
V: TRBV5-1
D: TRBD2
CDR3: CASSPGGANEQYF

J: TRBJ2-3
V: TRBV5-1
D: .
CDR3: CASSLEILADTQYF

J: TRBJ2-1
V: TRBV19
D: TRBD2
CDR3: CASSPRGLAANEQFF

J: TRBJ2-1
V: TRBV25-1
D: TRBD2
CDR3: CASSLLAGGFDEQFF

J: TRBJ2-7
V: TRBV5-6
D: TRBD2
CDR3: CASSFPFGSGIDEQYF

J: TRBJ1-5
V: TRBV27
D: TRBD1
CDR3: CASSSRDRVSQPQHF

J: TRBJ1-3
V: TRBV2
D: .
CDR3: CASSESASSGNTIYF

J: TRBJ1-5
V: TRBV28
D: TRBD1
CDR3: CASMNQGAPEQPQHF